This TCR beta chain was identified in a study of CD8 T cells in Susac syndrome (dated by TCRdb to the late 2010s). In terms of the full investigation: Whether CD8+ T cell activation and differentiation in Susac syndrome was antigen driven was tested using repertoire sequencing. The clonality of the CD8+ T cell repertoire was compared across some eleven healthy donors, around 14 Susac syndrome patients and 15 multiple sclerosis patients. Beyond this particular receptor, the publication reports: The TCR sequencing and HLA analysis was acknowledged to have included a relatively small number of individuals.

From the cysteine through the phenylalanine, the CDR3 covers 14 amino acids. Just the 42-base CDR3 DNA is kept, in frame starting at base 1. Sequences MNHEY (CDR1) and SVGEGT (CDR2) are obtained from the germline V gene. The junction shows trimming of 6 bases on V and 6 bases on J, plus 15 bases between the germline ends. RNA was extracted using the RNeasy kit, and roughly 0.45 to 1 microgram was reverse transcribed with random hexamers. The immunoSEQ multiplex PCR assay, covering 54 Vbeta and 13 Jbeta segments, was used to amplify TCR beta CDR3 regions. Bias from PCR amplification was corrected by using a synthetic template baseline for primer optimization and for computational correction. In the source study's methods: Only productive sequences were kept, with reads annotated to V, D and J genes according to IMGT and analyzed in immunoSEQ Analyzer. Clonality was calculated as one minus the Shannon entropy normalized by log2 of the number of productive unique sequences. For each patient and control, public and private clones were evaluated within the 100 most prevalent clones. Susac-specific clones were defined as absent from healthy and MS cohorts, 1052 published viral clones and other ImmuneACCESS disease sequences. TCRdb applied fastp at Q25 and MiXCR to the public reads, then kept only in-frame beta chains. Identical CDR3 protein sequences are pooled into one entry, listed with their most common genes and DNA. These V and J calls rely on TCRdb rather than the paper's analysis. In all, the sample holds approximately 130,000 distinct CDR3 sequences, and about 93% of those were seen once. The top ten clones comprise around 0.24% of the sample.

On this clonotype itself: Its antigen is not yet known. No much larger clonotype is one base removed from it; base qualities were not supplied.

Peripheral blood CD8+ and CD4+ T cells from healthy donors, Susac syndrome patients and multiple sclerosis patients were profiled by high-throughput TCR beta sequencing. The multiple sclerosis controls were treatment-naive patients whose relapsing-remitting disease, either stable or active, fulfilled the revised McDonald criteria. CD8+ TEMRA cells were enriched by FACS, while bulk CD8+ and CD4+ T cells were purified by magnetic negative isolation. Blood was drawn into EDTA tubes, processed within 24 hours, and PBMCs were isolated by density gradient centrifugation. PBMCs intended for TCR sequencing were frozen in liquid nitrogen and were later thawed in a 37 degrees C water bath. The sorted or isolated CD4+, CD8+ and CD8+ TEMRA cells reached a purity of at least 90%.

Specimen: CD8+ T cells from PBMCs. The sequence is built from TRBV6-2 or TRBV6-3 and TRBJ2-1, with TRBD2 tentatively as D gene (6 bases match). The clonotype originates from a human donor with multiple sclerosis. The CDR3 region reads CASSPGLAFNEQFF. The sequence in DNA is TGTGCCAGCAGCCCCGGGCTAGCGTTCAATGAGCAGTTCTTC.